The 30 T cell receptor beta chains reported below all come from one sample, sequenced in a study of prognosis after radiotherapy for stage I lung cancer. Template was genomic DNA; TCR beta CDR3 amplified in two multiplex PCR rounds. Primers (each specific to one TRBV or TRBJ gene) were used in first-round PCR. TCRdb independently ran MiXCR on the multiplex PCR reads; one entry per CDR3 protein. The data show nearly 25,000 distinct CDR3 sequences, about 40% seen once. The sample here was PBMCs, taken before or after stereotactic body radiation therapy (not recorded which). The source of these receptors is a donor over 45 with non-small cell lung cancer.

For this clonotype: A far larger clone is just one base off, so this is likely a read error. This chain uses TRBV7-3 with TRBJ2-7, with 8 bases matching TRBD2. The CDR3 totals 16 residues. The germline gives CDR1 SGHTA, CDR2 FQGTGA. V lost 10 bases, J lost 3 bases, and 17 bases stayed unmatched. The CDR3 bases are TGTGCCAACCCCTCAGGAGCGGGAGCCTTGCTCTACGAGCAGTACTTC. It yields the protein CANPSGAGALLYEQYF.

This chain uses TRBV6-8 with TRBJ1-2, with TRBD1 identical over 8 bases. V shed 4 bases, J shed 7 bases, and the junction held 11 bases outside the gene matches. Germline V gene sequence: CDR1 MNHGY, CDR2 SAAAGT. The CDR3 runs 15 residues. CDR3 residues: CASSSWTGRAFGYTF. The CDR3 region has the DNA TGTGCCAGCAGTTCATGGACAGGGCGCGCCTTTGGCTACACCTTC.

The genes are TRBV15 and TRBJ2-3, with D perhaps given as TRBD1 or TRBD2 (5 bases each). The CDR3 extends over 14 amino acids. Germline V gene lookup returns CDR1 LNHNV and CDR2 YYDKDF (reference sequence). V dropped 8 bases and J dropped 5 bases, with 17 bases sitting between them. The CDR3 bases are TGTGCCACCCCGCAGAGGGGAAACGGAGATACGCAGTATTTT. Its translation: CATPQRGNGDTQYF.

Judged by abundance, this clonotype is large. The chain joins TRBV6-1 to TRBJ1-2, with TRBD1 as a possible D gene (5 bases). Germline V gene data show CDR1 as MNHNS and CDR2 as SASEGT. The CDR3 loop spans 15 amino acids. V lost 6 bases, J lost 10 bases, and 24 bases lay in between. The CDR3 coding sequence is TGTGCCAGCAGCCGCGCCACCGGGACGGTCAACTACTACACCTTC. It yields the protein CASSRATGTVNYYTF.

Turning to this clonotype: An end of the junction does not agree with germline; a read error may underlie this. The V and J genes are TRBV28 and TRBJ1-5; no clear D gene. Germline V gene data show CDR1 as MDHEN and CDR2 as SYDVKM. This CDR3 is built from 15 residues. The CDR3 DNA reads as TGTGTCAGCAGTCACGGGGTGGGGTCGCGGCAGCCCCAGCATTTT. It yields the protein CVSSHGVGSRQPQHF.

This clonotype was seen ten or more times. The rearrangement uses TRBV18 and TRBJ2-1, with a weak D call TRBD2 (6 bases). The CDR3 is 14 amino acids. Germline CDR1 and CDR2: KGHSH and LQKENI. The V and J ends lost 3 bases and 3 bases respectively, with 9 bases between them. This CDR3 reads CASSPGTGYNEQFF. In nucleotides, the CDR3 is TGTGCCAGCTCACCCGGGACTGGCTACAATGAGCAGTTCTTC.

This clonotype was counted many times. The genes are TRBV7-9 and TRBJ2-3; 8 bases line up with TRBD2. After removal of 8 bases from V and 7 bases from J, the junction contained 14 bases not matched to a gene. CDR1 and CDR2 from the germline V gene are SEHNR and FQNEAQ (reference sequence). CDR3 length: 15 residues. DNA of the CDR3: TGTGCCAGCGGTGGTCGGAGTAGCGGGATGTATACGCAGTATTTT. Its translation is CASGGRSSGMYTQYF.

V usage is TRBV5-1 and J usage is TRBJ2-3, with unresolved D. The CDR3 has 18 amino acids. Per the germline V gene, CDR1 is SGHRS and CDR2 is YFSETQ. V lost 0 bases and J 2 bases, leaving 19 bases between the germline ends. CDR3 sequence reads: CASSLAWVIGTSTDTQYF. The CDR3 nucleotides are TGCGCCAGCAGCTTGGCCTGGGTGATCGGTACCTCCACAGATACGCAGTATTTT.

V usage is TRBV9 and J usage is TRBJ2-3; 9 bases are shared with TRBD2. J gave up 2 bases and V 7 bases, and 8 bases lay outside the gene matches. The V gene's germline CDR1 is SGDLS and CDR2 YYNGEE. The CDR3 has 15 residues. The DNA of the CDR3 is TGTGCCAGCGTGAGTAGCGGGAGTTTCACAGATACGCAGTATTTT. Translation gives CASVSSGSFTDTQYF.

V usage is TRBV6-1 and J usage is TRBJ1-5; 8 bases line up with TRBD1. The germline V gene encodes CDR1 MNHNS and CDR2 SASEGT. The ends lost 6 bases at V and 7 bases at J; junction bases unmatched: 5. The CDR3 covers 13 residues. In nucleotides, the CDR3 is TGTGCCAGCAGACCCAGGGGGCAACAGCCCCAGCATTTT. Translation gives CASRPRGQQPQHF.

This clonotype came up many times. The chain uses TRBV5-1 and TRBJ2-3; D perhaps matches TRBD2 (7 bases). The CDR3 spans 16 residues. V was shortened by 4 bases and J by 1 base, with 16 bases between the two germline ends. Per germline, CDR1 SGHRS and CDR2 YFSETQ. CDR3 region: CASSRGTTRGTDTQYF. CDR3 bases: TGCGCCAGCAGCAGGGGGACTACCCGAGGCACAGATACGCAGTATTTT.

This clonotype appeared many times. CDR3 DNA: TGCAGTGCTTACGCGGGAGGGAACACCGGGGAGCTGTTTTTT. It is translated as CSAYAGGNTGELFF. The chain employs TRBV20-1 and TRBJ2-2; 8 nucleotides line up with TRBD2. V gave up 5 bases and J gave up 1 base; unmatched junction bases: 3. Germline V gives CDR1 DFQATT, CDR2 SNEGSKA (reference sequence). The CDR3 is 14 residues long.

As regards this clonotype: This may be a read error, as it is one base from a much larger clone. The V and J genes are TRBV20-1 and TRBJ2-5; the D is unclear. Germline CDR1 DFQATT, CDR2 SNEGSKA (reference sequence). The CDR3 is 12 amino acids. V gave up 7 bases and J gave up 2 bases, with 11 bases separating them. The CDR3 spells CSDSRQQETQYF. The CDR3 coding sequence is TGCAGTGACAGTCGTCAGCAAGAGACCCAGTACTTC.

A word on this clonotype: This likely traces to a read error, being one base from a far larger clone. V is TRBV6-4 and J is TRBJ2-1; D call uncertain. Germline loops: CDR1 MRHNA, CDR2 SNTAGT. CDR3 length: 13 amino acids. This chain's CDR3 is CASSVDGFNEQLF. The DNA of the CDR3 is TGTGCCAGCAGTGTCGACGGTTTCAATGAGCAGTTATTC.

The sample holds a few counts of this clonotype. One junction end does not reproduce the germline sequence, and a read error may be involved. The rearrangement uses TRBV18 and TRBJ2-5; the match to TRBD2 covers 9 bases. CDR1 and CDR2 from the germline V gene are KGHSH and LQKENI. The CDR3 runs to 14 residues. CDR3 in amino acids: CVSSPSGDQETQYF. CDR3 in DNA: TGTGTCAGCTCACCTAGCGGGGACCAAGAGACCCAGTACTTC.

The chain has TRBV11-2 and TRBJ1-4; D not resolved. Germline CDR1 reads SGHAT; CDR2 reads FQNNGV. Between the trimmed V and J ends, which lost 5 bases and 0 bases, there was a span of 10 bases. The CDR3 has 15 residues. The DNA for the CDR3 is TGTGCCAGCAGCACGGGAGATGCAACTAATGAAAAACTGTTTTTT. Protein sequence: CASSTGDATNEKLFF.

The chain uses TRBV6-1 and TRBJ1-4; 7 positions match TRBD1. The ends lost 8 bases at V and 3 bases at J; junction bases unmatched: 6. The CDR3 covers 14 residues. Per germline, CDR1 MNHNS and CDR2 SASEGT. The CDR3 sequence is CASAGGQSNEKLFF. CDR3 nucleotides: TGTGCCAGCGCAGGGGGGCAGTCTAATGAAAAACTGTTTTTT.

This clonotype was picked up many times. V and J are TRBV30 and TRBJ1-1, with D unresolved. V lost 5 bases and J lost 1, with 11 bases in between. The germline gives CDR1 GTSNPN, CDR2 SVGIG (reference sequence). This CDR3 comprises 13 residues. The CDR3 DNA follows: TGTGCCTGGGCCCAACAGTCGAACACTGAAGCTTTCTTT. Protein: CAWAQQSNTEAFF.

This clonotype was seen ten or more times. DNA of the CDR3: TGTGCCAGCAGTGACGAGGAGCGGGAGAGCTCCTACGAGCAGTACTTC. Residues: CASSDEERESSYEQYF. The chain uses TRBV2 and TRBJ2-7; the match to TRBD2 covers 8 bases. The CDR3 runs 16 residues. With V trimmed by 3 bases and J by 0 bases, 7 bases remained unmatched. CDR1 is SNHLY and CDR2 is FYNNEI in the germline V gene.

V usage is TRBV28 and J usage is TRBJ1-6; D ambiguous. The CDR3 runs 15 residues. Germline assignment: CDR1 MDHEN and CDR2 SYDVKM. With 6 bases removed from V and 8 bases from J, the gap between germline ends came to 17 bases. The CDR3 DNA sequence: TGTGCCAGCAGCTACAGCCCGGGTGGCTATTCACCCCTCCACTTT. It yields the protein CASSYSPGGYSPLHF.

Concerning this clonotype itself: Its ends do not fully match the called genes, so a read error is possible. The rearrangement joins TRBV27 to TRBJ2-7; the match to TRBD2 covers 10 bases. The CDR3 is 14 amino acids. Looked up from germline, CDR1 is MNHEY and CDR2 is SMNVEV (reference sequence). The CDR3 DNA reads as TGTTCCAGCATACTAGCGGGGTCGCTCTACGAGCAGTACTTC. Translated: CSSILAGSLYEQYF.

The V call is TRBV20-1, the J call TRBJ2-2; 7 bases map to TRBD2. Trimming cost V 3 bases and J 8 bases; bases outside gene matches: 6. Per the germline V gene, CDR1 is DFQATT and CDR2 is SNEGSKA (reference sequence). The CDR3 covers 13 residues. The CDR3 bases are TGCAGTGCTAGGGGGACTATCGGTGGGGAGCTGTTTTTT. It encodes CSARGTIGGELFF.

The chain links TRBV5-1 to TRBJ1-1, with TRBD1 matching over 9 bases. Germline trimming cut 8 bases from V and 0 bases from J; bases unmatched to any gene: 14. CDR1 is SGHRS, CDR2 YFSETQ, per germline. The CDR3 runs to 17 residues. The CDR3 sequence is CASSFGGDRDMNTEAFF. CDR3 DNA sequence: TGCGCCAGTTCTTTTGGGGGGGACAGGGACATGAACACTGAAGCTTTCTTT.

Note on this clonotype: A much larger clone is a single base away; this may be a read error. This chain uses TRBV5-6 with TRBJ2-7, with D possibly matching TRBD2 (7 bases). The germline CDR1 and CDR2 sequences are SGHDT and YYEEEE. Trimming removed 2 bases at V and 2 bases at J, with 14 bases between. The CDR3 has 15 residues. The CDR3 region has the DNA TGTGCCAGCAGCTTTCGGGGGGCGCGGACCTACGAGCAGTACTTC. Its translation is CASSFRGARTYEQYF. Using reference TRBV5-6 and TRBJ2-7 for the parts outside the CDR3, the full variable domain is DAGVTQSPTHLIKTRGQQVTLRCSPKSGHDTVSWYQQALGQGPQFIFQYYEEEERQRGNFPDRFSGHQFPNYSSELNVNALLLGDSALYLCASSFRGARTYEQYFGPGTRLTVT.

A note on this clonotype: Only one base separates this from a far larger clonotype, so it likely reflects a read error. The gene calls are TRBV6-8 and TRBJ2-7; 8 bases line up with TRBD1. The V and J ends lost 8 bases and 4 bases, in that order; junction bases with no gene match: 7. Germline V CDR1 and CDR2: MNHGY, SAAAGT. The CDR3 is 13 amino acids. The CDR3 here is CASLRTGWYEQYF. The CDR3 bases are TGTGCCAGCCTCCGGACAGGGTGGTACGAGCAGTACTTC.

This clonotype was counted ten times or more. The rearrangement uses TRBV19 and TRBJ2-1; tentatively, D is TRBD1 or TRBD2 (5 bases each). This CDR3 is 15 amino acids long. The V gene's germline CDR1 is LNHDA and CDR2 SQIVND (reference sequence). The CDR3 DNA follows: TGTGCTACCTACCACCGGGGAAGGGGCTACAATGAGCAGTTCTTC. Translation gives CATYHRGRGYNEQFF.

By share, this clonotype ranks as medium-sized. The genes are TRBV7-9 and TRBJ2-7; D gene uncertain. From germline, CDR1 is SEHNR and CDR2 FQNEAQ (reference sequence). The CDR3 is made up of 13 amino acids. The germline V and J ends were trimmed by 3 bases and 3 bases, with 9 bases remaining between them. The CDR3 sequence is CASSFRQSYEQYF. The DNA for the CDR3 is TGTGCCAGCAGCTTTCGACAAAGCTACGAGCAGTACTTC.

This clonotype was seen repeatedly, ten times or more. The V call is TRBV6-1, the J call TRBJ1-1, with TRBD1 matching 10 bases. The J segment lost 5 bases and the V segment lost 0 bases, leaving 3 bases of the junction unmatched. CDR3 length: 15 residues. In germline, CDR1 is MNHNS, CDR2 SASEGT. The CDR3 loop reads CASSEARTGGTEAFF. In DNA form, the CDR3 reads TGTGCCAGCAGTGAAGCTCGGACAGGGGGAACTGAAGCTTTCTTT.

At least ten counts were recorded for this clonotype. This sequence joins TRBV7-3 and TRBJ2-3; D is unresolved. This CDR3 region has 14 residues. V was clipped by 5 bases and J by 2 bases, with 11 bases between them. CDR1 is SGHTA and CDR2 is FQGTGA in the germline V gene. The CDR3 loop reads CASSLRFPTDTQYF. For the CDR3, the DNA is TGTGCCAGCAGCCTACGATTCCCCACAGATACGCAGTATTTT.

This clonotype was counted at least ten times. The chain carries TRBV7-9 and TRBJ2-2; TRBD2 matches 11 bases. The CDR3 contains 16 residues. V gave up 5 bases and J gave up 2 bases; unmatched junction bases: 4. Germline lookup yields CDR1 SEHNR and CDR2 FQNEAQ (reference sequence). In DNA form, the CDR3 reads TGTGCCAGCAGCGATACTAGCGGGAGAAACACCGGGGAGCTGTTTTTT. This gives the protein CASSDTSGRNTGELFF.